Each of the 27 T cell receptor beta chains below was sequenced from the same sample in a study of PD-1 blockade in classical Hodgkin lymphoma. The time point: cycle 4 day 1 (C4D1), after 6 weeks of nivolumab. There was relapse after autologous stem cell transplantation in every patient, and there was variation in brentuximab vedotin exposure. Produced via immunoSEQ multiplex PCR; TCRdb's table is partial and in-frame only. The sample lists tens of thousands of clones, about 76% occurring once. The sequenced sample was peripheral blood mononuclear cells (PBMCs), obtained before the fourth cycle of nivolumab. These receptors all come from a human donor with classical Hodgkin lymphoma.

This clone is large within its sample. This chain uses TRBV11-2 with TRBJ1-5, with unresolved D. Germline V gives CDR1 SGHAT, CDR2 FQNNGV. The CDR3 consists of 15 residues. The CDR3 nucleotides read TGTGCAAGTTGGGCGGTCCGGGATAGCAATCAGCCCCAGCATTTT. Protein sequence: CASWAVRDSNQPQHF.

This chain joins TRBV6-5 and TRBJ2-3; D remains unclear. The germline V gene has CDR1 MNHEY and CDR2 SVGAGI. CDR3 length: 14 residues. The germline V and J ends were trimmed by 2 bases and 2 bases, with 8 bases remaining between them. In nucleotides, the CDR3 is TGTGCCAGCAGTTACGGGGTCTACACAGATACGCAGTATTTT. Its translation: CASSYGVYTDTQYF.

The V call is TRBV7-2, the J call TRBJ2-3, with 14 bases aligning to TRBD2. The CDR3 consists of 14 residues. Trimming at V came to 5 bases and at J to 12 bases, leaving 7 bases not matched to a gene. Germline assignment: CDR1 SGHTA and CDR2 FQGNSA. The CDR3 nucleotides read TGTGCCAGCAGCCCAGGGACTAGCGGGAGTATACAGTATTTT. Translation gives CASSPGTSGSIQYF.

This clone was seen a few times. The rearrangement joins TRBV19 to TRBJ1-1; 10 bases agree with TRBD1. The junction had 5 bases not matched to a gene; V was cut back by 3 bases and J by 4 bases. In germline, CDR1 is LNHDA, CDR2 SQIVND (reference sequence). The CDR3 contains 15 residues. The CDR3 DNA reads as TGTGCCAGTAGTATCGGTGACAGGGGGCTCACTGAAGCTTTCTTT. This translates into CASSIGDRGLTEAFF. The entire variable domain, with the rest obtained from reference TRBV19 and TRBJ1-1, is as follows: DGGITQSPKYLFRKEGQNVTLSCEQNLNHDAMYWYRQDPGQGLRLIYYSQIVNDFQKGDIAEGYSVSREKKESFPLTVTSAQKNPTAFYLCASSIGDRGLTEAFFGQGTRLTVV.

The rearrangement links TRBV2 to TRBJ1-5; unclear D gene. This CDR3 is 13 amino acids long. Germline values: CDR1 SNHLY, CDR2 FYNNEI. V was shortened by 2 bases and J by 6 bases, with 8 bases between the two germline ends. The CDR3 DNA sequence: TGTGCCAGCAGTGAAAGAGGGATTCAGCCCCAGCATTTT. Translation: CASSERGIQPQHF.

This clone showed up just a few times. The rearrangement joins TRBV19 to TRBJ2-5; D is possibly TRBD1 (7 bases). The germline V gene has CDR1 LNHDA and CDR2 SQIVND (reference sequence). This CDR3 is built from 14 residues. V lost 10 bases and J lost 7, with 22 bases in between. CDR3: CATQGTHLGGTQYF. CDR3 nucleotides: TGTGCCACACAGGGGACTCACCTTGGGGGGACCCAGTACTTC.

This chain uses TRBV5-1 with TRBJ1-1; 8 bases agree with TRBD1. Trimming cost V 4 bases and J 5 bases; bases outside gene matches: 7. The CDR3 consists of 14 residues. Germline values: CDR1 SGHRS, CDR2 YFSETQ. CDR3 in amino acids: CASSAGGSGTEAFF. The CDR3 bases are TGCGCCAGCAGCGCAGGGGGCTCGGGGACTGAAGCTTTCTTT.

V is TRBV28 and J is TRBJ1-5; D remains ambiguous. This CDR3 contains 16 residues. The V end lost 5 bases, the J end lost 6 bases, and 20 bases lay between the germline ends. CDR1 and CDR2 from the germline V gene are MDHEN and SYDVKM. The CDR3 DNA reads TGTGCCAGCAGTGTATTAGGTCGGGATCGGGGTCAGCCCCAGCATTTT. This translates into CASSVLGRDRGQPQHF.

The rearrangement joins TRBV29-1 to TRBJ2-3, with no clear D. The germline V and J ends were trimmed by 6 bases and 3 bases, with 16 bases remaining between them. The CDR3 consists of 14 residues. The germline CDR1 and CDR2 sequences are SQVTM and ANQGSEA. The CDR3 is CSVEVNGLTDTQYF. Written as DNA, the CDR3 is TGCAGCGTCGAGGTGAATGGCTTGACAGATACGCAGTATTTT.

The rearrangement links TRBV7-6 to TRBJ2-5; no reliable D call. The length of the CDR3 is 11 residues. V dropped 2 bases and J dropped 2 bases, with 0 bases sitting between them. Germline V gene data show CDR1 as SGHVS and CDR2 as FNYEAQ. CDR3 DNA sequence: TGTGCCAGCAGCTTACAAGAGACCCAGTACTTC. This gives the protein CASSLQETQYF.

V and J are TRBV15 and TRBJ1-1; D remains unclear. The CDR3 sequence is 14 residues long. V was cut by 1 base and J by 0 bases, with 6 bases left in between. Germline lookup yields CDR1 LNHNV and CDR2 YYDKDF (reference sequence). CDR3 coding DNA: TGTGCCACCAGCAGAGGTGGACTGAACACTGAAGCTTTCTTT. This encodes CATSRGGLNTEAFF.

The rearrangement joins TRBV14 to TRBJ2-2, with D perhaps TRBD1 or TRBD2 (5 bases each). The CDR3 has 15 residues. V was cut by 4 bases and J by 5 bases, with 14 bases left in between. Germline values: CDR1 SGHDN, CDR2 FVKESK. Written as DNA, the CDR3 is TGTGCCAGCAGCCGGGGACCCTCCACTACCGGGGAGCTGTTTTTT. It yields the protein CASSRGPSTTGELFF.

CDR3 nucleotide sequence: TGTGCCACCAGCAGAGGACAGGGGTACACCGGGGAGCTGTTTTTT. Its protein product is CATSRGQGYTGELFF. The J gene is TRBJ2-2, the V gene TRBV15; TRBD1 matches 8 bases. Trimming cost V 1 base and J 3 bases; bases outside gene matches: 1. CDR1 LNHNV and CDR2 YYDKDF come from the germline V gene (reference sequence). CDR3 size: 15 residues.

This sequence joins TRBV19 and TRBJ2-7, with TRBD2 matching 7 bases. The ends lost 8 bases at V and 0 bases at J; junction bases unmatched: 4. From germline, CDR1 is LNHDA and CDR2 SQIVND (reference sequence). The CDR3 totals 13 residues. CDR3 sequence reads: CASGREASYEQYF. CDR3 coding DNA: TGTGCCAGTGGGAGGGAGGCCTCCTACGAGCAGTACTTC.

The chain employs TRBV7-8 and TRBJ1-2, with a weak D call TRBD1 (6 bases). The CDR3 spans 14 residues. V gave up 2 bases and J gave up 4 bases, with 11 bases separating them. Germline V gives CDR1 SGHVS, CDR2 FQNEAQ. The CDR3 sequence is CASSLTGNAYGYTF. In DNA form, the CDR3 reads TGTGCCAGCAGCTTAACAGGGAATGCCTATGGCTACACCTTC.

The chain is built from TRBV19 and TRBJ2-7; D is possibly TRBD2 (5 bases). Trimming cost V 1 base and J 3 bases, with 10 bases left between them. Germline lookup yields CDR1 LNHDA and CDR2 SQIVND (reference sequence). CDR3 length: 14 amino acids. The CDR3, as DNA: TGTGCCAGTAGTATAGGAGGGCGGGTCTACGAGCAGTACTTC. It is translated as CASSIGGRVYEQYF.

The table lists this clone with a count of one. The V call is TRBV19, the J call TRBJ2-1, with D unresolved. The CDR3 spans 12 residues. Trimming took off 5 bases at V and 12 bases at J, with 14 bases between the two ends. From germline, CDR1 is LNHDA and CDR2 SQIVND (reference sequence). The CDR3 nucleotides are TGTGCCAGTAGTCCTACAGCGCGCACGCAGTTCTTC. Protein: CASSPTARTQFF.

This clone was picked up a small number of times. V and J are TRBV7-3 and TRBJ1-6; D is unclear. Germline CDR1 SGHTA, CDR2 FQGTGA. The CDR3 is 14 residues long. Trimming cost V 2 bases and J 5 bases, with 7 bases left between them. The CDR3 DNA is TGTGCCAGCAGCTTACTTCGTAATAATTCACCCCTCCACTTT. Its translation is CASSLLRNNSPLHF.

The V and J genes are TRBV27 and TRBJ2-7; 8 bases fit TRBD2. Germline V gene lookup returns CDR1 MNHEY and CDR2 SMNVEV (reference sequence). After removal of 0 bases from V and 3 bases from J, the junction contained 10 bases not matched to a gene. This CDR3 is built from 17 residues. The CDR3 is CASSLSRLAGTFYEQYF. The CDR3 nucleotides read TGTGCCAGCAGTTTATCGAGGCTAGCGGGTACCTTCTACGAGCAGTACTTC.

J is TRBJ1-6 and V is TRBV7-8; D is uncertain. From germline, CDR1 is SGHVS and CDR2 FQNEAQ. V was shortened by 3 bases and J by 0 bases, with 6 bases between the two germline ends. CDR3 length: 15 residues. CDR3 bases: TGTGCCAGCAGCTTCCGCAGCTCCTATAATTCACCCCTCCACTTT. It specifies CASSFRSSYNSPLHF. The full variable domain, in which reference TRBV7-8 and TRBJ1-6 provide the parts outside the CDR3, is GAGVSQSPRYKVAKRGQDVALRCDPISGHVSLFWYQQALGQGPEFLTYFQNEAQLDKSGLPSDRFFAERPEGSVSTLKIQRTQQEDSAVYLCASSFRSSYNSPLHFGNGTRLTVT.

The J gene is TRBJ2-5, the V gene TRBV10-3, with TRBD1 matching 7 bases. The CDR3 extends over 12 amino acids. V lost 6 bases, J lost 4 bases, and 2 bases stayed unmatched. Germline lookup yields CDR1 ENHRY and CDR2 SYGVKD. The CDR3 loop is CAISPGGETQYF. DNA of the CDR3: TGTGCCATCAGCCCAGGGGGAGAGACCCAGTACTTC.

This clone was seen only once. V and J are TRBV27 and TRBJ2-3; D not resolved. The V gene's germline CDR1 is MNHEY and CDR2 SMNVEV (reference sequence). With 8 bases removed from V and 4 bases from J, the gap between germline ends came to 7 bases. The CDR3 runs to 11 residues. CDR3 bases: TGTGCCAGCTCAAGGTCAGATACGCAGTATTTT. It specifies CASSRSDTQYF.

A few counts support this clone. The chain is built from TRBV6-6 and TRBJ2-5; D ambiguous. V gave up 2 bases and J gave up 5 bases, with 6 bases separating them. Germline CDR1 and CDR2: MNHNY and SVGAGI (reference sequence). The CDR3 is made up of 12 amino acids. CDR3 nucleotide sequence: TGTGCCAGCAGTTACCCCCGGGAGACCCAGTACTTC. Protein product: CASSYPRETQYF.

This clone showed up just a few times. This chain connects TRBV2 to TRBJ2-1; 9 bases are a match to TRBD1. The germline CDR1 and CDR2 sequences are SNHLY and FYNNEI. CDR3 length: 17 residues. V shed 2 bases and J 0 bases; nucleotides not matched to a gene: 5. CDR3 in amino acids: CASSEWGQGRSYNEQFF. CDR3 nucleotide sequence: TGTGCCAGCAGTGAATGGGGACAGGGTCGCTCCTACAATGAGCAGTTCTTC.

V is TRBV29-1 and J is TRBJ1-2; 12 positions match TRBD1. The V and J ends lost 5 bases and 7 bases, in that order; junction bases with no gene match: 5. Germline assignment: CDR1 SQVTM and CDR2 ANQGSEA. CDR3 length: 13 amino acids. The CDR3 reads CSVSGQGAVGYTF. The CDR3 coding sequence is TGCAGCGTTTCGGGACAGGGGGCGGTTGGCTACACCTTC.

The chain couples TRBV7-6 to TRBJ2-2; the D gene is possibly TRBD2 (5 bases). V was pared by 5 bases and J by 5 bases, with 15 bases between. CDR1 is SGHVS and CDR2 is FNYEAQ in the germline V gene. CDR3 length equals 15 residues. The CDR3 region is CASSARNGGTGELFF. CDR3 in DNA: TGTGCCAGCAGCGCTAGGAACGGAGGTACCGGGGAGCTGTTTTTT.

V and J are TRBV5-1 and TRBJ2-7; 8 nucleotides match TRBD1. The CDR3 is 17 amino acids. Germline V gene lookup returns CDR1 SGHRS and CDR2 YFSETQ. J lost 0 bases, V lost 4 bases, and 12 bases had no gene match. This chain's CDR3 is CASSPGRGQGRSYEQYF. Here the CDR3 DNA reads TGCGCCAGCAGCCCAGGCCGCGGACAGGGACGCTCCTACGAGCAGTACTTC.